This TCR beta chain was captured by sequencing in a study of cytomegalovirus exposure and HLA in healthy donors. Comment on this clone: The junction does not match germline at one end; this may be a read error.

CDR3 length: 11 residues. Per germline, CDR1 SEHNR and CDR2 FQNEAQ (reference sequence). Primers: 60 Vbeta forward and 13 Jbeta reverse. Only in-frame clones appear in the TCRdb table, and some are missing; sequencing was by immunoSEQ multiplex PCR. Among under 300,000 clones listed, 70% to 90% were seen once. This receptor was identified in a man aged 35 to 55 in good health and CMV-seropositive. The chain recombines TRBV7-9 with TRBJ2-5, with D uncertain. The sample comprised PBMCs. The CDR3 bases are TGTTCCAGCAGCCAACAAGAGACCCAGTACTTC. This gives the protein CSSSQQETQYF. Looking up the rest from reference TRBV7-9 and TRBJ2-5 gives the full variable domain: DTGVSQNPRHKITKRGQNVTFRCDPISEHNRLYWYRQTLGQGPEFLTYFQNEAQLEKSRLLSDRFSAERPKGSFSTLEIQRTEQGDSAMYLCSSSQQETQYFGPGTRLLVL.